These T cell receptor beta chains were read from a single sample in a study of cytomegalovirus exposure and HLA in healthy donors. Assay used: immunoSEQ multiplex PCR; TCRdb lists only in-frame clones, some missing. Counted here are 150,000 to 200,000 clones, roughly 85% occurring once; the ten biggest clones make up about 2.5%. Specimen: PBMCs. The receptors derive from a woman aged 45-59 years in good health and CMV-seronegative. Both conserved end residues are part of each CDR3. A D gene is named only where the DNA matches it firmly. A clone size is listed for some rows: how often the clone was seen (once, few, many), or a class if it is expanded.

v_call: TRBV28; j_call: TRBJ1-1; d_call: -; clone_size: -; cdr3_nt: TGTGCCAGCAGTTTAAAGTATGGGAGGACTGAAGCTTTCTTT; cdr3_aa: CASSLKYGRTEAFF
v_call: TRBV2; j_call: TRBJ2-7; d_call: TRBD1; clone_size: -; cdr3_nt: TGTGCCAGCAGCCAAGACAGGGTCAACGAGCAGTACTTC; cdr3_aa: CASSQDRVNEQYF
v_call: TRBV28; j_call: TRBJ1-1; d_call: -; clone_size: -; cdr3_nt: TGTGCCAGCAGCACCGCGGGACCGCGGCCCAGAAACACTGAAGCTTTCTTT; cdr3_aa: CASSTAGPRPRNTEAFF
v_call: TRBV5-6; j_call: TRBJ1-6; d_call: -; clone_size: -; cdr3_nt: TGTGCCAGCAGCTTGGCCGGGGGAACTACTAATTCACCCCTCCACTTT; cdr3_aa: CASSLAGGTTNSPLHF
v_call: TRBV10-3; j_call: TRBJ2-1; d_call: -; clone_size: -; cdr3_nt: TGTGCCATCTGCTCGCGGCCCGGGGAGAATGAGCAGTTCTTC; cdr3_aa: CAICSRPGENEQFF
v_call: TRBV19; j_call: TRBJ2-2; d_call: TRBD1; clone_size: -; cdr3_nt: TGTGCCTCCCACAGGGGGTACACCGGGGAGCTGTTTTTT; cdr3_aa: CASHRGYTGELFF
v_call: TRBV7-9; j_call: TRBJ1-5; d_call: -; clone_size: -; cdr3_nt: TGTTCCAGCAGCTTAGAAGGGGGACCCCAGCATTTT; cdr3_aa: CSSSLEGGPQHF
v_call: TRBV10-3; j_call: TRBJ1-1; d_call: -; clone_size: -; cdr3_nt: TGTGCCATCCAGGCCAGGGGGAACACTGAAGCTTTCTTT; cdr3_aa: CAIQARGNTEAFF
v_call: TRBV5-5; j_call: TRBJ2-3; d_call: -; clone_size: -; cdr3_nt: TGTGCCAGCAGCCCTACTAGGAGCACAGATACGCAGTATTTT; cdr3_aa: CASSPTRSTDTQYF
v_call: TRBV18; j_call: TRBJ2-1; d_call: TRBD2; clone_size: -; cdr3_nt: TGTGCCAGCTCACCACCGTCTAGCGGGAGGCCGGGGCAGTTCTTC; cdr3_aa: CASSPPSSGRPGQFF
v_call: TRBV27; j_call: TRBJ2-7; d_call: TRBD2; clone_size: -; cdr3_nt: TGTGCCAGCAGTTTACCGGGACTAGCGGGGTACGAGCAGTACTTC; cdr3_aa: CASSLPGLAGYEQYF
v_call: TRBV7-2; j_call: TRBJ1-5; d_call: -; clone_size: -; cdr3_nt: TGTGCCAGCAGCTTCAACAATCAGCCCCAGCATTTT; cdr3_aa: CASSFNNQPQHF
v_call: TRBV27; j_call: TRBJ2-5; d_call: TRBD1; clone_size: few; cdr3_nt: TGTGCCAGCAGTACAGGGGGCGCGAAAGAGACCCAGTACTTC; cdr3_aa: CASSTGGAKETQYF
v_call: TRBV19; j_call: TRBJ1-6; d_call: TRBD1; clone_size: -; cdr3_nt: TGTGCCAGCTCGATCTCCCGGACAGGGGGTTCACCCCTCCACTTT; cdr3_aa: CASSISRTGGSPLHF
v_call: TRBV10-3; j_call: TRBJ2-5; d_call: -; clone_size: once; cdr3_nt: TGTGCCATCAGTGAGTCGAAGACTTTTAAAGAGACCCAGTACTTC; cdr3_aa: CAISESKTFKETQYF
v_call: TRBV7-2; j_call: TRBJ2-1; d_call: TRBD2; clone_size: -; cdr3_nt: TGTGCCAGCAGCCAAATCTGGAGGTCCGGGGGGACCTACAATGAGCAGTTCTTC; cdr3_aa: CASSQIWRSGGTYNEQFF
v_call: TRBV5-8; j_call: TRBJ2-1; d_call: TRBD2; clone_size: -; cdr3_nt: TGTGCCAGCAGCTTACTAGCGGGGGCACTGGATGAGCAGTTCTTC; cdr3_aa: CASSLLAGALDEQFF
v_call: TRBV7-8; j_call: TRBJ2-1; d_call: TRBD2; clone_size: -; cdr3_nt: TGTGCCAGCAGCTCGAGACTAGCGGGAGGCCTCTACAATGAGCAGTTCTTC; cdr3_aa: CASSSRLAGGLYNEQFF
v_call: TRBV19; j_call: TRBJ2-7; d_call: TRBD2; clone_size: -; cdr3_nt: TGTGCCAGTAGCCCGGGGGGGAACCCCTACGAGCAGTACTTC; cdr3_aa: CASSPGGNPYEQYF
v_call: TRBV7-2; j_call: TRBJ1-2; d_call: TRBD1; clone_size: -; cdr3_nt: TGTGCCAGCAGCGGACAGGGAACAAGTCAAGGCTACACCTTC; cdr3_aa: CASSGQGTSQGYTF
v_call: TRBV29-1; j_call: TRBJ2-1; d_call: TRBD2; clone_size: -; cdr3_nt: TGCAGCGTTGAAGATTTTCTAGCGGGAGGCAACAATGAGCAGTTCTTC; cdr3_aa: CSVEDFLAGGNNEQFF
v_call: TRBV15; j_call: TRBJ2-7; d_call: TRBD2; clone_size: -; cdr3_nt: TGTGCCACCAGCAGAGAGGGGTCTAGCGGCTCCTACGAGCAGTACTTC; cdr3_aa: CATSREGSSGSYEQYF
v_call: TRBV5-1; j_call: TRBJ2-6; d_call: TRBD2; clone_size: -; cdr3_nt: TGCGCCAGCAGCCCGATAGCGGGAGCGTTCGGGGCCAACGTCCTGACTTTC; cdr3_aa: CASSPIAGAFGANVLTF
v_call: TRBV27; j_call: TRBJ1-1; d_call: -; clone_size: -; cdr3_nt: TGTGCCAGCAATCCAGTCCGGGACACCGAAGCTTTCTTT; cdr3_aa: CASNPVRDTEAFF
v_call: TRBV7-2; j_call: TRBJ2-1; d_call: TRBD2; clone_size: -; cdr3_nt: TGTGCCAGCAGCCTAGCGGGAGGGCGATACAATGAGCAGTTCTTC; cdr3_aa: CASSLAGGRYNEQFF
v_call: TRBV28; j_call: TRBJ2-2; d_call: TRBD2; clone_size: -; cdr3_nt: TGTGCCAGCAGCTCAGGGACTAGCGGGAGAAGCGGGGAGCTGTTTTTT; cdr3_aa: CASSSGTSGRSGELFF
v_call: TRBV6-1; j_call: TRBJ2-5; d_call: TRBD2; clone_size: -; cdr3_nt: TGTGCCAGCAGTGAGACTAGCGGGAGGCAGACCCAGTACTTC; cdr3_aa: CASSETSGRQTQYF
v_call: TRBV11-2; j_call: TRBJ2-2; d_call: TRBD1; clone_size: few; cdr3_nt: TGTGCCAGCAACTCGAACCGCGGGACAGGGAGGTCCGGGGAGCTGTTTTTT; cdr3_aa: CASNSNRGTGRSGELFF
v_call: TRBV11-2; j_call: TRBJ2-5; d_call: TRBD1; clone_size: -; cdr3_nt: TGTGCCAGTACAGGGGACGGTCAAGAGACCCAGTACTTC; cdr3_aa: CASTGDGQETQYF
v_call: TRBV7-9; j_call: TRBJ2-3; d_call: TRBD2; clone_size: few; cdr3_nt: TGTGCCAGCAGTCAAGCGGGGAGTTGGAGCACAGATACGCAGTATTTT; cdr3_aa: CASSQAGSWSTDTQYF
v_call: TRBV23-1; j_call: TRBJ2-7; d_call: TRBD2; clone_size: -; cdr3_nt: TGCGCCAGTCGGGAGCTAGCGGGATCGTTGGCCTACGAGCAGTACTTC; cdr3_aa: CASRELAGSLAYEQYF
v_call: TRBV2; j_call: TRBJ1-1; d_call: -; clone_size: -; cdr3_nt: TGTGCCAGCACTTCGGACGCCGGGATGAACACTGAAGCTTTCTTT; cdr3_aa: CASTSDAGMNTEAFF
v_call: TRBV2; j_call: TRBJ2-1; d_call: -; clone_size: -; cdr3_nt: TGTGCCATCCGACCAGCGGGCGGCACTATCCAGTTCTTC; cdr3_aa: CAIRPAGGTIQFF
v_call: TRBV28; j_call: TRBJ1-2; d_call: -; clone_size: -; cdr3_nt: TGTGCCAGCAGTACTCAGGGTTTTGGAGTGTCTAATGGCTACACCTTC; cdr3_aa: CASSTQGFGVSNGYTF
v_call: TRBV28; j_call: TRBJ1-5; d_call: TRBD1; clone_size: -; cdr3_nt: TGTGCCAGCAGTCCGGACAGGCTGGGCAATCAGCCCCAGCATTTT; cdr3_aa: CASSPDRLGNQPQHF